Here is one T cell receptor beta chain with its context. Its antigen is still unknown. An end of the junction does not agree with germline; a read error may underlie this. The sample belongs to a study of radiation and T cells in renal cell carcinoma. Measured with immunoSEQ multiplex PCR; TCRdb has only the in-frame clones, and not every one. The data contain about 130,000 clones, roughly 88% of them seen just once; the ten biggest clones take up around 12%. Findings and caveats of the study: From baseline, blood top tumor clonotypes peaked at 2 weeks post-radiation. No pretreatment tumor biopsies were available for baseline clonotypes.

Stated time point: baseline pretreatment blood. Treatment in this sample: 15 Gy SBRT to primary tumor, nephrectomy 4 weeks later. Clear cell pathology was present in this patient's renal cell carcinoma. The CDR3 has 15 residues. Germline V lookup: CDR1 SGHRS, CDR2 YFSETQ. The receptor was derived from a woman aged 50 to 65 with renal cell carcinoma. The J gene is TRBJ2-1, the V gene TRBV5-1; D is ambiguous. The sample here was blood, taken from a patient whose treatment included radiotherapy and nephrectomy. The CDR3 DNA sequence: TGCGCCAGCAGCTCAGCCTTAGCATCCTCCAATGAGCAGTTCTTC. Translation: CASSSALASSNEQFF.